This T cell receptor beta chain was recorded in a study of shared clonotypes between healthy human individuals. At the level of the study: Each donor contributed plates that comprised three CD4 naive, three CD4 memory, two CD8 naive and one CD8 memory. General study results and limits: Naive subsets usually exceeded memory subsets in estimated richness. Shared across a few donors were about 4.8% of the naive CD4 clonotypes.

A remark on this clone: Its antigen is not known.

Germline CDR1 reads MNHNS; CDR2 reads SASEGT. This CDR3 has 14 residues. V lost 6 bases, J lost 1 base, and 9 bases lay in between. Repertoires were generated with immunoSEQ multiplex PCR, while TCRdb's copy carries only in-frame clones and drops some. This table holds a few million clones, approximately 95% found once. The sample taken for sequencing was naive CD4+ T cells sorted from blood. The sample's subset: CD45RA+ positively selected. This chain connects TRBV6-1 to TRBJ2-2, with a tentative D call TRBD1 (6 bases). The receptor was derived from a man between 18 and 29 years old in good health. The CDR3 region has the DNA TGTGCCAGCAGCCCGGGACAGAACACCGGGGAGCTGTTTTTT. Its translation: CASSPGQNTGELFF.